A single sample is the source of the 20 T cell receptor beta chains below, sequenced in a study of blood T cells in healthy people across ages. Sample-barcoded 5' priming and a J-beta primer mix drove a second PCR of about 6 to 11 cycles. TCRdb independently ran MiXCR on the 5' RACE reads; one entry per CDR3 protein. The sample records 730,000 or so distinct CDR3 sequences, around two fifths being singletons. The sample was blood. All receptors derive from a man aged 80 or over in good health.

On this clonotype itself: The junction departs from the called germline gene at one end, perhaps through a read error. The chain links TRBV27 to TRBJ1-6, with 7 bases that match TRBD1. This CDR3 has 15 residues. Germline V lookup: CDR1 MNHEY, CDR2 SMNVEV (reference sequence). The CDR3 here is CVSSYGTALNSPPHF. The CDR3, as DNA: TGTGTCAGCAGTTACGGGACAGCACTTAATTCACCCCCCCACTTT.

V gene TRBV5-1 combines with J gene TRBJ2-3, with D perhaps TRBD1 (5 bases). The CDR3 consists of 13 residues. Germline CDR1 SGHRS, CDR2 YFSETQ. V lost 5 bases, J lost 1 base, and 8 bases lay in between. CDR3 in amino acids: CASRDTGTDTQYF. The CDR3 nucleotides are TGCGCCAGCAGGGACACCGGCACAGATACGCAGTATTTT.

The table lists this clonotype with a count of one. An end of the junction differs from the germline gene, which may be a read error. The gene calls are TRBV14 and TRBJ2-1; D might be TRBD2 (6 bases). The CDR3 is 14 amino acids. Germline CDR1 and CDR2: SGHDN and FVKESK. The CDR3 spells CASSPRLVANGQFF. CDR3 coding DNA: TGTGCCAGCAGCCCCAGACTAGTAGCCAATGGGCAGTTCTTC.

This clonotype was found once. V gene TRBV6-2 or TRBV6-3 combines with J gene TRBJ2-4, with D maybe TRBD2 (6 bases). The V end was cut by 10 bases, the J end by 6 bases, with 10 bases between. The CDR3 loop spans 11 amino acids. From germline, CDR1 is MNHEY and CDR2 SVGEGT. Written as DNA, the CDR3 is TGTGCCAACACAGCGGGAAACATTCAGTACTTC. Translating it yields CANTAGNIQYF.

The chain uses TRBV20-1 and TRBJ2-3, with 11 bases aligning to TRBD2. Losses at the gene ends were 0 bases for V and 11 bases for J; bases not matched to a gene: 16. Germline V gene sequence: CDR1 DFQATT, CDR2 SNEGSKA (reference sequence). This CDR3 is 17 amino acids long. This CDR3 is CSARDFSGRAVGNEQYF. The CDR3 bases are TGCAGTGCTAGAGACTTTAGCGGGAGGGCCGTCGGAAATGAGCAGTATTTT.

V gene TRBV11-2 combines with J gene TRBJ2-1; TRBD2 might be the D (7 bases). The CDR3 contains 14 residues. Trimming cost V 3 bases and J 9 bases, with 15 bases left between them. Germline-derived CDR1 and CDR2 are SGHAT and FQNNGV. CDR3 sequence (DNA): TGTGCCAGCAGCTTCGAGGGGGGGAATTTTGAGCAGTTCTTC. It yields the protein CASSFEGGNFEQFF.

The chain is built from TRBV20-1 and TRBJ2-5; TRBD2 matches at 9 bases. From germline, CDR1 is DFQATT and CDR2 SNEGSKA (reference sequence). The CDR3 has 16 amino acids. The junction had 19 bases not matched to a gene; V was cut back by 3 bases and J by 11 bases. DNA of the CDR3: TGCAGTGCTAGGGTCCCAAGCGGGGGGCGCTACAATGAGCAGTACTTC. It yields the protein CSARVPSGGRYNEQYF.

The CDR3 is CASSIQVSYEQYF. In DNA form, the CDR3 reads TGTGCCAGCAGTATACAGGTCTCCTACGAGCAGTACTTC. The chain joins TRBV7-2 to TRBJ2-7; a possible D gene is TRBD1 (5 bases). Trimming pared 6 bases from V and 0 bases from J, leaving 9 bases between. CDR3 length: 13 residues. Germline CDR1 SGHTA, CDR2 FQGNSA.

This rearrangement joins TRBV6-5 to TRBJ2-1; maybe TRBD2 (5 bases). The better agreement between TRBJ2-7 and the DNA end casts doubt on the J call. Germline assignment: CDR1 MNHEY and CDR2 SVGAGI. CDR3 length: 14 residues. The CDR3 nucleotides read TGTGCCAGCAGTTACTCCGGGGAAAACAATGAGCAGTACTTC. Amino acids: CASSYSGENNEQYF.

A note on this clonotype: The junction shows a germline mismatch at one end, possibly a read error. This sequence joins TRBV20-1 and TRBJ2-5; 8 bases agree with TRBD2. Germline CDR1 is DFQATT and CDR2 is SNEGSKA (reference sequence). The CDR3 sequence is 16 residues long. As DNA, the CDR3 is TGCGGTGCTAGCCCCAGCGGGGGAAGCCTCCAAGAGACCCAGTACTTC. Protein: CGASPSGGSLQETQYF.

This sequence joins TRBV24-1 and TRBJ1-5; 9 nucleotides align to TRBD1. V trimming: 2 bases; J trimming: 3 bases; junction bases outside the gene matches: 4. Germline CDR1 and CDR2: KGHDR and SFDVKD. This CDR3 region has 16 residues. CDR3 amino acids: CATSDSGTGLNQPQHF. The CDR3 nucleotides read TGTGCCACCAGTGATTCCGGGACAGGGCTCAATCAGCCCCAGCATTTT.

The chain employs TRBV20-1 and TRBJ2-5; 10 nucleotides match TRBD2. Per germline, CDR1 DFQATT and CDR2 SNEGSKA (reference sequence). The CDR3 has 15 amino acids. The J segment lost 5 bases and the V segment lost 5 bases, leaving 11 bases of the junction unmatched. CDR3 in DNA: TGCAGTGCTGACAGCCTAGCGGGGGTCCGGGAGACCCAGTACTTC. It encodes CSADSLAGVRETQYF.

This rearrangement joins TRBV28 to TRBJ2-1; 7 positions match TRBD2. The CDR3 length is 17 residues. V was pared by 4 bases and J by 2 bases, with 11 bases of the junction left unmatched. CDR1 MDHEN and CDR2 SYDVKM come from the germline V gene. The CDR3 is CASSSGAGRGTYNEQFF. The DNA for the CDR3 is TGTGCCAGCAGTTCCGGGGCGGGGAGGGGTACCTACAATGAGCAGTTCTTC. Based on the CDR3 plus reference TRBV28 and TRBJ2-1, the full variable domain is DVKVTQSSRYLVKRTGEKVFLECVQDMDHENMFWYRQDPGLGLRLIYFSYDVKMKEKGDIPEGYSVSREKKERFSLILESASTNQTSMYLCASSSGAGRGTYNEQFFGPGTRLTVL.

The chain recombines TRBV19 with TRBJ2-2, with 7 bases matching TRBD2. V was pared by 3 bases and J by 4 bases, with 8 bases of the junction left unmatched. The CDR3 spans 16 residues. Germline loops: CDR1 LNHDA, CDR2 SQIVND (reference sequence). The CDR3 sequence is CASSIGGSLVTGELFF. CDR3 in DNA: TGTGCCAGTAGTATTGGCGGGAGCTTGGTCACCGGGGAGCTGTTTTTT.

The chain carries TRBV7-3 and TRBJ1-1; possible D gene TRBD1, 5 bases. The CDR3 consists of 14 residues. The germline V and J ends were trimmed by 5 bases and 4 bases, with 14 bases remaining between them. Germline lookup yields CDR1 SGHTA and CDR2 FQGTGA. CDR3 region: CASSPAVGGTEAFF. The CDR3 bases are TGTGCCAGCAGCCCCGCTGTTGGGGGCACTGAAGCTTTCTTT.

This clonotype came up once. The junction shows a germline mismatch at one end, possibly a read error. The rearrangement links TRBV20-1 to TRBJ2-3; TRBD1 matches at 7 bases. The CDR3 length is 16 residues. Germline V gives CDR1 DFQATT, CDR2 SNEGSKA (reference sequence). The CDR3 DNA reads as TGCAGTGCTCGCTCTAACCGGGACAGAGTCACAGCTACGCAGTATTTT. Its translation: CSARSNRDRVTATQYF.

A single count supports this clonotype. The chain is built from TRBV5-1 and TRBJ2-3; TRBD2 aligns across 12 bases. Germline values: CDR1 SGHRS, CDR2 YFSETQ. Unmatched junction bases numbered 17, after V lost 4 bases and J lost 2 bases. This CDR3 has 20 amino acids. CDR3 nucleotide sequence: TGCGCCAGCAGCGCGACGACTAGCGGGGGCCTCCAACGGAACACAGATACGCAGTATTTT. Amino acid sequence: CASSATTSGGLQRNTDTQYF.

The CDR3, as DNA: TGCAGTGCTAGCAGTCCCAGGGAGACAGATACGCAGTATTTT. This gives the protein CSASSPRETDTQYF. This chain uses TRBV20-1 with TRBJ2-3; D is perhaps TRBD1 or TRBD2 (5 bases each). Trimming cost V 3 bases and J 3 bases, with 13 bases left between them. Germline CDR1 reads DFQATT; CDR2 reads SNEGSKA (reference sequence). The CDR3 spans 14 residues.

With regard to this clonotype: The junction differs from germline at one of its ends, possibly a read error. This chain uses TRBV5-1 with TRBJ1-1; 7 bases align to TRBD1. The CDR3 extends over 14 amino acids. CDR1 is SGHRS and CDR2 is YFSETQ in the germline V gene. CDR3 sequence (DNA): TGCGCCAGCGGCTTTGGACAGGTGAACACTGAAGCTTTCTTT. It translates to CASGFGQVNTEAFF.

As regards this clonotype: A much more abundant neighbour one base away suggests this may be a read error. The rearrangement joins TRBV28 to TRBJ2-5; D gene ambiguous. The length of the CDR3 is 14 residues. The V gene's germline CDR1 is MDHEN and CDR2 SYDVKM. The CDR3 sequence is CTSSPPESQETQYF. CDR3 in DNA: TGTACCAGCAGTCCCCCGGAAAGTCAAGAGACCCAGTACTTC.